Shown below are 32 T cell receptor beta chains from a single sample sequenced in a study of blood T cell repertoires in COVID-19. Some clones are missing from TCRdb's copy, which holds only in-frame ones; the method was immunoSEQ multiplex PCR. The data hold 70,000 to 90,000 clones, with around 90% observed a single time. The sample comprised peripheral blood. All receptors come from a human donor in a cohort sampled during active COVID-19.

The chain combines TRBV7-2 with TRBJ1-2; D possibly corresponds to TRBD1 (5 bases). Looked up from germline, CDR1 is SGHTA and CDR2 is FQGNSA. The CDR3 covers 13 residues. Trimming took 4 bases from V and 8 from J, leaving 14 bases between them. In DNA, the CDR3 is TGTGCCAGCAGCTCAGGGCCCTCACGGGGCTACACCTTC. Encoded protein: CASSSGPSRGYTF.

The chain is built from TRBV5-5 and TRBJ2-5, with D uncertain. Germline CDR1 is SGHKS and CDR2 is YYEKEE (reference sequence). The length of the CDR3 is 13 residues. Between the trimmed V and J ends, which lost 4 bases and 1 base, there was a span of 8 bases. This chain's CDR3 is CASSRGFQETQYF. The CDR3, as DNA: TGTGCCAGCAGCCGAGGATTCCAAGAGACCCAGTACTTC.

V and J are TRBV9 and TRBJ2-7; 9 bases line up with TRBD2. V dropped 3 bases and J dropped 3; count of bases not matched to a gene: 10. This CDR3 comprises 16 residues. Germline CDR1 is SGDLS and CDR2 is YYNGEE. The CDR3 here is CASSAGESGGIYEQYF. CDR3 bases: TGTGCCAGCAGCGCAGGGGAAAGCGGGGGGATCTACGAGCAGTACTTC.

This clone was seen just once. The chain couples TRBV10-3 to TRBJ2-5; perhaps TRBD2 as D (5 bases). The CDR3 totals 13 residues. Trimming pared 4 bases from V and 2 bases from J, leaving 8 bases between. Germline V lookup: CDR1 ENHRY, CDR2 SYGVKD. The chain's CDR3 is CAISARTQETQYF. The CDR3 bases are TGTGCCATCAGTGCCAGGACTCAAGAGACCCAGTACTTC.

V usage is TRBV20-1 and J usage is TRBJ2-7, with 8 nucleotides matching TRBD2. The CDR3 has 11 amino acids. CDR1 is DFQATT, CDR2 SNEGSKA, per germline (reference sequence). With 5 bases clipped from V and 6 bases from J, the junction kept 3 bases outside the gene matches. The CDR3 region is CSAPRGGEQYF. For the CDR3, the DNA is TGCAGTGCTCCACGGGGGGGCGAGCAGTACTTC.

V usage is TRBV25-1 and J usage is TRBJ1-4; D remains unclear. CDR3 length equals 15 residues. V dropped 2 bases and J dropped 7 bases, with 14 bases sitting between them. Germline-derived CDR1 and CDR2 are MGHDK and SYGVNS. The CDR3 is CASSEGVPAGEKLFF. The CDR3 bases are TGTGCCAGCAGTGAAGGCGTCCCGGCGGGTGAAAAACTGTTTTTT.

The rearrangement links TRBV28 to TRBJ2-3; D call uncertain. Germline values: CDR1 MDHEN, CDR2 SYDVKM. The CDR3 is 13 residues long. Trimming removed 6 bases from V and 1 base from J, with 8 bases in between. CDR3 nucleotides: TGTGCCAGCAGCCCCGTCGGCACAGATACGCAGTATTTT. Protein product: CASSPVGTDTQYF. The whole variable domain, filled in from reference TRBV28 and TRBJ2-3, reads DVKVTQSSRYLVKRTGEKVFLECVQDMDHENMFWYRQDPGLGLRLIYFSYDVKMKEKGDIPEGYSVSREKKERFSLILESASTNQTSMYLCASSPVGTDTQYFGPGTRLTVL.

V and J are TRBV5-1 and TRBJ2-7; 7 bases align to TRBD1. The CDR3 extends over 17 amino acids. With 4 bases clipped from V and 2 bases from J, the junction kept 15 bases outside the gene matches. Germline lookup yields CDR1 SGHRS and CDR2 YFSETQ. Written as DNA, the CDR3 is TGCGCCAGCAGCCTCGCCCCCCCCACAGGGGCCGCCTACGAGCAGTACTTC. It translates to CASSLAPPTGAAYEQYF.

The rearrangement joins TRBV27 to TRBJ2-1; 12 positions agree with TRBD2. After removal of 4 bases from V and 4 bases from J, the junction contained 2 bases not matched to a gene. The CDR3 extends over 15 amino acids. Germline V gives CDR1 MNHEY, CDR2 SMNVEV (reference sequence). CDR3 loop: CASSSGLAGYNEQFF. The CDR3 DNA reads TGTGCCAGCAGTTCGGGACTAGCGGGTTACAATGAGCAGTTCTTC.

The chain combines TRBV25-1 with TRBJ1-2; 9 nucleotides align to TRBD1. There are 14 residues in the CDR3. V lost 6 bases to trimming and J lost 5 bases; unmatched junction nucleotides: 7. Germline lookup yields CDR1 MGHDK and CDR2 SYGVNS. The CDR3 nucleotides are TGTGCCAGCAGACCCCCCGGACAGGGGTATGGCTACACCTTC. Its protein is CASRPPGQGYGYTF.

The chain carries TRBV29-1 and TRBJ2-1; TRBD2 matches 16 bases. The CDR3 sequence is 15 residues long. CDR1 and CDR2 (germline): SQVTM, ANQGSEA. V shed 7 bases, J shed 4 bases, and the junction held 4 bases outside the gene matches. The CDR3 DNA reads TGCAGCGCTGGGACTAGCGGGGGGGCATACAATGAGCAGTTCTTC. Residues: CSAGTSGGAYNEQFF.

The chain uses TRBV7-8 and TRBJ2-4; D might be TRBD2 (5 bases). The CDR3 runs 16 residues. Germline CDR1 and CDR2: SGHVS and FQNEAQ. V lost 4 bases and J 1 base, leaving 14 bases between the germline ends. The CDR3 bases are TGTGCCAGCAGCTCAACCCGACTACCTGCCAAAAACATTCAGTACTTC. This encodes CASSSTRLPAKNIQYF. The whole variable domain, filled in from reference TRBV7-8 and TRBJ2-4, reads GAGVSQSPRYKVAKRGQDVALRCDPISGHVSLFWYQQALGQGPEFLTYFQNEAQLDKSGLPSDRFFAERPEGSVSTLKIQRTQQEDSAVYLCASSSTRLPAKNIQYFGAGTRLSVL.

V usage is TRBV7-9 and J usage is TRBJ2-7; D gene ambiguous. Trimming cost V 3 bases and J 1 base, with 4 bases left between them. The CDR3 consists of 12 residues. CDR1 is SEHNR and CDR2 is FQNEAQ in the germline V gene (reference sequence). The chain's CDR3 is CASSFNSYEQYF. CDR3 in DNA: TGTGCCAGCAGCTTCAATTCCTACGAGCAGTACTTC.

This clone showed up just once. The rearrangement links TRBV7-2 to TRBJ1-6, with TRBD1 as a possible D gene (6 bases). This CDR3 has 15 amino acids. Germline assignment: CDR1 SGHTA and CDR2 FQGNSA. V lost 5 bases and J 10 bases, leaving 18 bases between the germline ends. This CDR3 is CASSPRTPTGSPLHF. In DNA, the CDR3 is TGTGCCAGCAGCCCCCGCACTCCGACAGGATCACCCCTCCACTTT.

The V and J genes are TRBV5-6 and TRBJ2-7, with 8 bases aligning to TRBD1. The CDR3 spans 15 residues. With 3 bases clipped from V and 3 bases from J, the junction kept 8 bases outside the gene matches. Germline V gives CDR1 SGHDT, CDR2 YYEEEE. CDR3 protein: CASSWGQAINYEQYF. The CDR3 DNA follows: TGTGCCAGCAGCTGGGGACAGGCCATTAACTACGAGCAGTACTTC.

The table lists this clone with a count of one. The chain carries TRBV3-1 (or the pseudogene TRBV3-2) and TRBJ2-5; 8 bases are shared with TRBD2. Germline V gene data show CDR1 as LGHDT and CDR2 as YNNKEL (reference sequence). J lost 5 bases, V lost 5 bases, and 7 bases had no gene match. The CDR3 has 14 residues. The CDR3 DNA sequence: TGTGCCAGCAGCGGAACGGGGGGGCTGGAGACCCAGTACTTC. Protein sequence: CASSGTGGLETQYF.

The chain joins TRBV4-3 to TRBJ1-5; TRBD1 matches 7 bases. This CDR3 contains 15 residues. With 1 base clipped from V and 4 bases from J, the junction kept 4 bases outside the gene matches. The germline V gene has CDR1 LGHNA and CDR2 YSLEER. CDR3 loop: CASSQATGNNQPQHF. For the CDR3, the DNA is TGCGCCAGCAGCCAAGCGACAGGGAATAATCAGCCCCAGCATTTT.

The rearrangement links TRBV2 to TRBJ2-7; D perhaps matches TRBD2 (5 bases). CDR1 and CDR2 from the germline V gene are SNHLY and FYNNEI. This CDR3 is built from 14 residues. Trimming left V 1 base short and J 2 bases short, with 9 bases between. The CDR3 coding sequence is TGTGCCAGCAGTGAAGTCGGGGAAACCTACGAGCAGTACTTC. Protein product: CASSEVGETYEQYF.

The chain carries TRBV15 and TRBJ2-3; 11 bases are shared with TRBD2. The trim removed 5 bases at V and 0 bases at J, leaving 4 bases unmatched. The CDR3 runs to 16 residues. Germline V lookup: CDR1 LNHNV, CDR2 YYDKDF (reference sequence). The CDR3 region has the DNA TGTGCCACCAGCTCTGGGACTAGCGGTAGCACAGATACGCAGTATTTT. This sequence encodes CATSSGTSGSTDTQYF.

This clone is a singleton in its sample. DNA of the CDR3: TGTGCCAGCTCCTCTCGTAAGGGGGACGAGCAGTACTTC. Amino acid sequence: CASSSRKGDEQYF. The gene calls are TRBV18 and TRBJ2-7, with TRBD1 as a possible D gene (6 bases). The germline V and J ends were trimmed by 6 bases and 5 bases, with 14 bases remaining between them. Germline CDR1 reads KGHSH; CDR2 reads LQKENI. The length of the CDR3 is 13 residues.

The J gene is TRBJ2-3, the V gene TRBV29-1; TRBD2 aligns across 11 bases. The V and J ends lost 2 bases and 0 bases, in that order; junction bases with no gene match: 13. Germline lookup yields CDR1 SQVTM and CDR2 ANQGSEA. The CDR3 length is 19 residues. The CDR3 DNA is TGCAGCGTTGAACTTGCTAGCGGGAGGCGGCGAACTAGCACAGATACGCAGTATTTT. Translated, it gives CSVELASGRRRTSTDTQYF.

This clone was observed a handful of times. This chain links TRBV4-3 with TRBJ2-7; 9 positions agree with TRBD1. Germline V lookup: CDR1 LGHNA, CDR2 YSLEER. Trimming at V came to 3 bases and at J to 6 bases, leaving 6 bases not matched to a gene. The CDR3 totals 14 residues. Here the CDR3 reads CASSQDRQGGEQYF. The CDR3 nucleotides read TGCGCCAGCAGCCAGGATAGACAGGGGGGCGAGCAGTACTTC.

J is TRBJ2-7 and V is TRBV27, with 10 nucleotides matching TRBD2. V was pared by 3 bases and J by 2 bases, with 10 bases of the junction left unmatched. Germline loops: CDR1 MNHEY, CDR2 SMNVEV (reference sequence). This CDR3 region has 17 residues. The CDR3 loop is CASSFWVAGGGAYEQYF. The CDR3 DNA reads TGTGCCAGCAGTTTTTGGGTAGCGGGAGGTGGGGCCTACGAGCAGTACTTC.

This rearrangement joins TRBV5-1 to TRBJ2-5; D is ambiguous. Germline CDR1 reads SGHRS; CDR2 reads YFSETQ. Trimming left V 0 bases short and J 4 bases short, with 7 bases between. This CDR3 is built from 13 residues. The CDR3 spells CASSLGVAETQYF. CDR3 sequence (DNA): TGCGCCAGCAGCTTGGGGGTAGCAGAGACCCAGTACTTC.

The CDR3 loop is CATSDIAGANTGELFF. CDR3 DNA sequence: TGTGCCACCAGTGATATAGCAGGGGCGAACACCGGGGAGCTGTTTTTT. The chain has TRBV24-1 and TRBJ2-2; weak D call: TRBD1 (6 bases). This CDR3 region has 16 residues. V shed 3 bases and J shed 0 bases, with 10 bases lying between them. Germline CDR1 KGHDR, CDR2 SFDVKD.

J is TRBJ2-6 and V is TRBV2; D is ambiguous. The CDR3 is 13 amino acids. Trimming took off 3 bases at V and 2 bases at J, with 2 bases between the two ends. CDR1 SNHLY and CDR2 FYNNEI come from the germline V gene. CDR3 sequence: CASSDTGANVLTF. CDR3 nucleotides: TGTGCCAGCAGTGATACTGGGGCCAACGTCCTGACTTTC. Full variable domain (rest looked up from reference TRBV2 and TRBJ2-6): EPEVTQTPSHQVTQMGQEVILRCVPISNHLYFYWYRQILGQKVEFLVSFYNNEISEKSEIFDDQFSVERPDGSNFTLKIRSTKLEDSAMYFCASSDTGANVLTFGAGSRLTVL.

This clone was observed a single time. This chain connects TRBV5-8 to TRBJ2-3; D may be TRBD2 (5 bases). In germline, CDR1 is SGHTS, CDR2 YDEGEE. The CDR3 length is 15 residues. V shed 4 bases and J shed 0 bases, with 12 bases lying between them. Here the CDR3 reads CASSPGSSSTDTQYF. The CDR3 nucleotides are TGTGCCAGCAGCCCCGGTTCTAGCAGCACAGATACGCAGTATTTT.

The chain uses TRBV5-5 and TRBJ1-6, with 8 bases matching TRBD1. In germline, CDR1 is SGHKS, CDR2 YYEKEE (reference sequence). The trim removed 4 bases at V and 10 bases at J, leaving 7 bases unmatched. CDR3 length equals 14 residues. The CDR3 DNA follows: TGTGCCAGCAGCAGGGGACAGGAGGAATCACCCCTCCACTTT. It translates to CASSRGQEESPLHF.

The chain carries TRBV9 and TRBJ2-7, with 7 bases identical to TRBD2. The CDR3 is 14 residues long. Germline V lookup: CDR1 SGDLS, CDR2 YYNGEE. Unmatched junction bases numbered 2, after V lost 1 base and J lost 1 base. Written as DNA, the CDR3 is TGTGCCAGCAGCGTACTAGCGGATTCCTACGAGCAGTACTTC. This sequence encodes CASSVLADSYEQYF.

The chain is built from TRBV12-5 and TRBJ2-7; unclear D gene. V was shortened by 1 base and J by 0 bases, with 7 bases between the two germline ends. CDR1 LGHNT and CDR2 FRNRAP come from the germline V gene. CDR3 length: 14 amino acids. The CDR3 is CASGLGASSYEQYF. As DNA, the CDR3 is TGTGCTAGTGGTTTGGGGGCCTCCTCCTACGAGCAGTACTTC.

In nucleotides, the CDR3 is TGTGCCAGCAGCTTCGGACTAGCGGGAGCCTACAATGAGCAGTTCTTC. The encoded protein is CASSFGLAGAYNEQFF. This rearrangement joins TRBV7-2 to TRBJ2-1; 13 nucleotides align to TRBD2. The CDR3 runs to 16 residues. V shed 3 bases and J 2 bases; nucleotides not matched to a gene: 1. CDR1 SGHTA and CDR2 FQGNSA come from the germline V gene.

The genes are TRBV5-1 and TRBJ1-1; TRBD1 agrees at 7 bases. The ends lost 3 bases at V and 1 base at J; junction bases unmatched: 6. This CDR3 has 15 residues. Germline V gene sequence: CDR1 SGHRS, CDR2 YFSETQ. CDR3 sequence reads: CASSSVYRGNTEAFF. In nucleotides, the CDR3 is TGCGCCAGCAGCTCAGTATACAGGGGGAACACTGAAGCTTTCTTT.